Below are 26 T cell receptor beta chains sequenced from a single sample in a study of blood T cell repertoires in COVID-19. Assay: immunoSEQ multiplex PCR; the TCRdb copy retains only in-frame clones and omits some. This table has approximately 450,000 clones, roughly 87% appearing once. Sequencing used PBMCs or T cells enriched from blood (not recorded which). All receptors derive from a woman aged 18-29 years with acute COVID-19.

The chain couples TRBV4-3 to TRBJ2-7; D uncertain. Germline assignment: CDR1 LGHNA and CDR2 YSLEER. This CDR3 comprises 14 residues. Trimming removed 1 base from V and 0 bases from J, with 7 bases in between. In DNA, the CDR3 is TGCGCCAGCAGCCAAGTTATTCCCTCCTACGAGCAGTACTTC. It yields the protein CASSQVIPSYEQYF.

V usage is TRBV19 and J usage is TRBJ1-3; possible D gene TRBD1, 5 bases. Looked up from germline, CDR1 is LNHDA and CDR2 is SQIVND (reference sequence). This CDR3 comprises 12 residues. V lost 6 bases to trimming and J lost 7 bases, with 10 bases between them. The CDR3 sequence is CASSQGRNTIYF. The CDR3 DNA is TGTGCCAGTAGCCAGGGAAGGAACACCATATATTTT.

V is TRBV4-3 and J is TRBJ2-7; TRBD1 might be the D (6 bases). Trimming cost V 0 bases and J 1 base, with 10 bases left between them. Germline loops: CDR1 LGHNA, CDR2 YSLEER. The CDR3 covers 15 residues. This chain's CDR3 is CASSQDWGPSYEQYF. CDR3 sequence (DNA): TGCGCCAGCAGCCAAGACTGGGGGCCTTCCTACGAGCAGTACTTC.

The V gene is TRBV15, the J gene TRBJ1-4; D gene uncertain. The germline V and J ends were trimmed by 9 bases and 8 bases, with 16 bases remaining between them. Germline CDR1 reads LNHNV; CDR2 reads YYDKDF (reference sequence). CDR3 length: 13 amino acids. CDR3 amino acids: CATQQIAGEKLFF. The CDR3 nucleotides read TGTGCCACTCAGCAGATCGCGGGCGAAAAACTGTTTTTT.

A few counts support this clone. J is TRBJ1-6 and V is TRBV2; D might be TRBD1 (6 bases). In germline, CDR1 is SNHLY, CDR2 FYNNEI. The CDR3 runs 19 residues. Deletions cut 6 bases from V and 5 bases from J, with 26 bases between. The chain's CDR3 is CASSPRRGGGGVNNSPLHF. The CDR3 nucleotides are TGTGCCAGCAGCCCCAGGCGGGGAGGGGGAGGCGTTAATAATTCACCCCTCCACTTT.

This sequence joins TRBV4-2 and TRBJ2-3; 9 bases fit TRBD2. V gave up 3 bases and J gave up 2 bases; unmatched junction bases: 6. Germline assignment: CDR1 LGHNA and CDR2 YNFKEQ. CDR3 length equals 16 residues. As DNA, the CDR3 is TGTGCCAGCAGCCACCCAGCGGGGGGCCTCACAGATACGCAGTATTTT. Its protein is CASSHPAGGLTDTQYF.

This chain links TRBV3-1 (or the pseudogene TRBV3-2) with TRBJ1-3, with D maybe TRBD1 (5 bases). CDR1 and CDR2 from the germline V gene are LGHDT and YNNKEL (reference sequence). The CDR3 runs to 14 residues. The V gene lost 0 bases and the J gene lost 8 bases, with 11 bases spanning the gap. CDR3 sequence reads: CASSQDFREDTIYF. Written as DNA, the CDR3 is TGTGCCAGCAGCCAAGATTTCAGGGAGGACACCATATATTTT.

In nucleotides, the CDR3 is TGTGCCAGCAGCGTAGCCGCCCGGGGTGGGGGGGAGCTGTTTTTT. Amino acid sequence: CASSVAARGGGELFF. The rearrangement links TRBV9 to TRBJ2-2; D is perhaps TRBD2 (5 bases). V was clipped by 0 bases and J by 8 bases, with 14 bases between them. From germline, CDR1 is SGDLS and CDR2 YYNGEE. The CDR3 sequence is 15 residues long.

The V and J genes are TRBV4-3 and TRBJ2-1; D is perhaps TRBD2 (5 bases). Trimming pared 0 bases from V and 4 bases from J, leaving 16 bases between. In germline, CDR1 is LGHNA, CDR2 YSLEER. The CDR3 sequence is 17 residues long. The CDR3 region is CASSQESPGGGYNEQFF. The CDR3 region has the DNA TGCGCCAGCAGCCAAGAATCCCCTGGCGGAGGTTACAATGAGCAGTTCTTC.

CDR3 in DNA: TGTGCCAGCAGCTTAGCGGGGGACAATAAGGGTGAAAAACTGTTTTTT. This sequence encodes CASSLAGDNKGEKLFF. The J gene is TRBJ1-4, the V gene TRBV7-2; D may be TRBD1 (6 bases). Trimming cost V 0 bases and J 7 bases, with 15 bases left between them. Looked up from germline, CDR1 is SGHTA and CDR2 is FQGNSA. The CDR3 extends over 16 amino acids.

J is TRBJ1-6 and V is TRBV14, with a weak D call TRBD1 (5 bases). Germline CDR1 and CDR2: SGHDN and FVKESK. CDR3 length equals 15 residues. Trimming stripped 2 bases from V and 7 bases from J, with 12 bases between. The DNA for the CDR3 is TGTGCCAGCAGCCAAACTGGGGGAGGGAATTCACCCCTCCACTTT. This gives the protein CASSQTGGGNSPLHF.

Only one count was recorded for this clone. V is TRBV7-8 and J is TRBJ2-1; TRBD1 matches at 10 bases. The CDR3 sequence is 17 residues long. Germline-derived CDR1 and CDR2 are SGHVS and FQNEAQ. J lost 2 bases, V lost 4 bases, and 8 bases had no gene match. The CDR3 sequence: CASSSRDRGYAYNEQFF. The CDR3 bases are TGTGCCAGCAGCTCCCGGGACAGGGGATATGCCTACAATGAGCAGTTCTTC.

This chain uses TRBV9 with TRBJ2-3; 8 nucleotides line up with TRBD2. This CDR3 comprises 15 residues. Germline CDR1 is SGDLS and CDR2 is YYNGEE. Trimming removed 2 bases from V and 5 bases from J; junction bases left unmatched: 7. Written as DNA, the CDR3 is TGTGCCAGCAGCGTTTGGGCGGGGGGTGGAGATACGCAGTATTTT. Residues: CASSVWAGGGDTQYF.

The chain carries TRBV28 and TRBJ2-7, with TRBD1 matching over 8 bases. V shed 6 bases and J 1 base; nucleotides not matched to a gene: 8. This CDR3 spans 15 amino acids. Germline loops: CDR1 MDHEN, CDR2 SYDVKM. The CDR3 sequence is CASRAIRTGSYEQYF. The CDR3 region has the DNA TGTGCCAGCAGGGCCATCCGGACAGGGTCCTACGAGCAGTACTTC. The complete variable domain, with remaining parts taken from reference TRBV28 and TRBJ2-7, reads DVKVTQSSRYLVKRTGEKVFLECVQDMDHENMFWYRQDPGLGLRLIYFSYDVKMKEKGDIPEGYSVSREKKERFSLILESASTNQTSMYLCASRAIRTGSYEQYFGPGTRLTVT.

The CDR3 protein is CASSRRTGEARTNQPQHF. Here the CDR3 DNA reads TGTGCCAGCAGCCGCCGGACAGGAGAAGCTAGAACAAATCAGCCCCAGCATTTT. The chain has TRBV13 and TRBJ1-5; TRBD1 agrees at 7 bases. The germline V gene has CDR1 PRHDT and CDR2 FYEKMQ (reference sequence). J was trimmed by 4 bases and V by 5 bases; bases with no gene match: 17. The CDR3 runs 18 residues.

The V gene is TRBV24-1, the J gene TRBJ1-1; 7 bases match TRBD1. V lost 4 bases and J lost 1; bases outside the gene matches: 5. CDR1 KGHDR and CDR2 SFDVKD come from the germline V gene. The CDR3 sequence is 15 residues long. CDR3 sequence: CATSEVGTENTEAFF. CDR3 coding DNA: TGTGCCACCAGTGAAGTCGGGACAGAGAACACTGAAGCTTTCTTT.

This sequence joins TRBV19 and TRBJ1-3; no clear D gene. CDR1 is LNHDA and CDR2 is SQIVND in the germline V gene (reference sequence). The CDR3 has 14 amino acids. V shed 6 bases and J shed 0 bases, with 9 bases lying between them. The CDR3 coding sequence is TGTGCCAGTAGCGAGAGCCTCTCTGGAAACACCATATATTTT. It yields the protein CASSESLSGNTIYF.

CDR3: CASSSRDNPNQPQHF. CDR3 in DNA: TGTGCCAGCAGCTCCCGGGACAATCCGAATCAGCCCCAGCATTTT. V gene TRBV7-2 combines with J gene TRBJ1-5; tentatively, D is TRBD1 (6 bases). Per the germline V gene, CDR1 is SGHTA and CDR2 is FQGNSA. Trimming took 4 bases from V and 4 from J, leaving 14 bases between them. The CDR3 is made up of 15 amino acids.

This rearrangement joins TRBV7-9 to TRBJ2-1; TRBD1 aligns across 7 bases. The CDR3 spans 13 residues. CDR1 SEHNR and CDR2 FQNEAQ come from the germline V gene (reference sequence). V lost 1 base and J lost 10; bases outside the gene matches: 4. The CDR3 coding sequence is TGTGCCAGCAGCTTAGGGACAGGATACGAGCAGTTCTTC. Translating gives CASSLGTGYEQFF.

The J gene is TRBJ2-7, the V gene TRBV27; 8 bases map to TRBD1. Trimming at V came to 6 bases and at J to 2 bases, leaving 6 bases not matched to a gene. The CDR3 sequence is 14 residues long. Germline values: CDR1 MNHEY, CDR2 SMNVEV (reference sequence). The CDR3 DNA follows: TGTGCCAGCAGGGTTGGACAGGGACCCTACGAGCAGTACTTC. Encoded protein: CASRVGQGPYEQYF.

V and J are TRBV7-8 and TRBJ2-2, with unresolved D. Germline assignment: CDR1 SGHVS and CDR2 FQNEAQ. This CDR3 spans 15 amino acids. The V gene lost 5 bases and the J gene lost 4 bases, with 14 bases spanning the gap. The CDR3 reads CASSPYAIATGELFF. In nucleotides, the CDR3 is TGTGCCAGCAGCCCCTACGCGATAGCCACCGGGGAGCTGTTTTTT.

The chain has TRBV7-8 and TRBJ2-2; TRBD2 matches at 13 bases. Trimming at V came to 5 bases and at J to 3 bases, leaving 18 bases not matched to a gene. Germline loops: CDR1 SGHVS, CDR2 FQNEAQ. There are 21 residues in the CDR3. CDR3 nucleotides: TGTGCCAGCAGCCCCGAGAGGGTGACTAGCGGGGGGCCGGGGCACACCGGGGAGCTGTTTTTT. It specifies CASSPERVTSGGPGHTGELFF.

The CDR3 region is CATSETKFGQGVTDTQYF. The CDR3 coding sequence is TGTGCCACCAGTGAGACCAAATTCGGACAGGGGGTTACAGATACGCAGTATTTT. This sequence joins TRBV24-1 and TRBJ2-3; TRBD1 agrees at 10 bases. J gave up 3 bases and V 4 bases, and 12 bases lay outside the gene matches. There are 18 residues in the CDR3. Germline V gives CDR1 KGHDR, CDR2 SFDVKD.

The rearrangement joins TRBV24-1 to TRBJ2-5; D might be TRBD2 (6 bases). Trimming pared 4 bases from V and 4 bases from J, leaving 24 bases between. The V gene's germline CDR1 is KGHDR and CDR2 SFDVKD. CDR3 length: 18 amino acids. Written as DNA, the CDR3 is TGTGCCACCAGTGACAATAAGCGGACCTCCGAGGGAGGAGAGACCCAGTACTTC. It specifies CATSDNKRTSEGGETQYF.

J is TRBJ2-1 and V is TRBV5-1; TRBD2 matches at 10 bases. This CDR3 has 15 residues. The trim removed 0 bases at V and 7 bases at J, leaving 4 bases unmatched. Germline V gene lookup returns CDR1 SGHRS and CDR2 YFSETQ. This CDR3 is CASSLVVTSGNEQFF. The CDR3 DNA is TGCGCCAGCAGCTTGGTTGTGACTAGCGGGAATGAGCAGTTCTTC.

The V and J genes are TRBV5-5 and TRBJ2-1; 7 positions agree with TRBD2. This CDR3 contains 15 residues. CDR1 is SGHKS and CDR2 is YYEKEE in the germline V gene (reference sequence). V gave up 5 bases and J gave up 3 bases; unmatched junction bases: 8. Here the CDR3 DNA reads TGTGCCAGCAGTCCCTGGAGCGGGATCTACAATGAGCAGTTCTTC. Its protein is CASSPWSGIYNEQFF.